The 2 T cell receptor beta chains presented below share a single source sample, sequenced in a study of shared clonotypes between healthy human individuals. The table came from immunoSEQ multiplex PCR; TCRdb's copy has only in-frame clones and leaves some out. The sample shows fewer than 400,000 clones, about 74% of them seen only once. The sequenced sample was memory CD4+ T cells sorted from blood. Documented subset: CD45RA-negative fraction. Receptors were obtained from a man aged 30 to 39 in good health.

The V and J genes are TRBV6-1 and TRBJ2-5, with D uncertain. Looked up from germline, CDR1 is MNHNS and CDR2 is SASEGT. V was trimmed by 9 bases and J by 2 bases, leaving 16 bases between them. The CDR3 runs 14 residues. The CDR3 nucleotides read TGTGCCAGTTCCCTCCGGACCAGACAAGAGACCCAGTACTTC. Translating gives CASSLRTRQETQYF.

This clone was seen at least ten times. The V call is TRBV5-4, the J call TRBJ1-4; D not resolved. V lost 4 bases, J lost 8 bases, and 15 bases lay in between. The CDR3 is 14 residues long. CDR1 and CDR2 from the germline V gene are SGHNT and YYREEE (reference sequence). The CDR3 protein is CASSEAGNPEKLFF. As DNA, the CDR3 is TGTGCCAGCAGCGAGGCGGGGAACCCGGAAAAACTGTTTTTT.